This T cell receptor (beta chain) was sequenced in a study of blood T cells in healthy people across ages. Through a sample-barcoded 5' primer and a J-beta primer mix, a second PCR was run for roughly 6 to 12 cycles. A template-switch adaptor with 12 random nucleotides tagged each cDNA molecule. MiXCR, run by TCRdb on the 5' RACE reads, gives a single entry per CDR3 protein. This table holds over a million distinct CDR3 sequences, roughly 43% found once. Study-level points and caveats: Estimates based on one million T cells were treated as lower bounds.

This clonotype was seen a handful of times. What it binds is unknown. Sequenced input: blood. This receptor was taken from a woman in her late teens or twenties in good health.

The CDR3: CASSHNRGSDYGYTF. The DNA for the CDR3 is TGCGCCAGCAGCCATAACAGGGGCAGCGACTATGGCTACACCTTC. The chain links TRBV4-1 to TRBJ1-2; 7 bases match TRBD1. Germline-derived CDR1 and CDR2 are MGHRA and YSYEKL. Unmatched junction bases numbered 7, after V lost 3 bases and J lost 3 bases. The CDR3 contains 15 residues.